The 3 T cell receptor beta chains given below trace back to one sample, sequenced in a study of T cells after yellow fever vaccination. From the 5' RACE reads, TCRdb called clonotypes with MiXCR, one entry per CDR3 protein. The repertoire holds 320,000 or so distinct CDR3 sequences, 8.1% seen once, with around 17% in the top ten. The starting material was PBMCs, obtained more than 35 days after the first yellow fever vaccination. All receptors derive from a man aged 18 to 29 who received the YFV17D yellow fever vaccine.

This clonotype was detected a few times. DNA for the CDR3: TGTGCCAGCGGAACCGGGCCCCCGGCAGATACGCAGTATTTT. Protein: CASGTGPPADTQYF. This chain connects TRBV6-2 or TRBV6-3 to TRBJ2-3; D gene ambiguous. The germline gives CDR1 MNHEY, CDR2 SVGEGT. The V and J ends lost 8 bases and 4 bases respectively, with 16 bases between them. The CDR3 spans 14 residues.

The table lists this clonotype with many counts. The rearrangement joins TRBV7-2 to TRBJ2-5; D is ambiguous. The CDR3 is 13 residues long. Trimming pared 1 base from V and 1 base from J, leaving 4 bases between. Germline values: CDR1 SGHTA, CDR2 FQGNSA. Here the CDR3 DNA reads TGTGCCAGCAGCTTAGGGATCCAAGAGACCCAGTACTTC. Translation gives CASSLGIQETQYF.

On this clonotype: The junction differs from germline at one of its ends, possibly a read error. The chain uses TRBV7-7 and TRBJ2-2; 7 nucleotides agree with TRBD1. From germline, CDR1 is SSHAT and CDR2 FNYEAQ (reference sequence). This CDR3 is 14 amino acids long. The CDR3 here is CASSLAQGSGELFF. The CDR3 DNA sequence: TGTGCTAGCAGCTTAGCACAGGGGTCCGGGGAGCTGTTTTTT.